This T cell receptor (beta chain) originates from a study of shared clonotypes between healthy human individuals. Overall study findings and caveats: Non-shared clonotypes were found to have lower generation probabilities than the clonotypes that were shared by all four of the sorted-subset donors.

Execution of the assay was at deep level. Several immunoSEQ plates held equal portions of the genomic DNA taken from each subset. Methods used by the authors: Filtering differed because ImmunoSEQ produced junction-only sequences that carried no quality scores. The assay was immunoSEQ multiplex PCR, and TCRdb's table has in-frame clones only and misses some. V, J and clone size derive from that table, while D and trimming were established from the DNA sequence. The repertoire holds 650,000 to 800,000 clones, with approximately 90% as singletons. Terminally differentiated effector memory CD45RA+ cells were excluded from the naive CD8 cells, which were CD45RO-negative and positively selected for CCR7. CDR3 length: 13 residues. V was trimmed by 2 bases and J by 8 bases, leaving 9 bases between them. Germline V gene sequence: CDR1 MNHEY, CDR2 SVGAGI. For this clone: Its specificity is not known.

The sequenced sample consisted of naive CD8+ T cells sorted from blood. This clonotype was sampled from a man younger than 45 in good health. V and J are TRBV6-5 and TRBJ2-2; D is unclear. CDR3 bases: TGTGCCAGCAGTTACACTATAACTGGGGAGCTGTTTTTT. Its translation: CASSYTITGELFF.